This TCR beta chain was retrieved from a study of blood T cell repertoires in COVID-19. About the research overall: The United States, Italy and Spain provided the acute and convalescent COVID-19 samples.

Individuals drawn from about 26 US areas were about 18 to 89 years old. This CDR3 is 16 amino acids long. Per germline, CDR1 LNHNV and CDR2 YYDKDF (reference sequence). The V segment lost 5 bases and the J segment 2 bases; nucleotides outside the gene matches: 7. Measured with immunoSEQ multiplex PCR; TCRdb has only the in-frame clones, and not every one. The table has roughly 220,000 clones, about 88% seen once. Sequenced sample: PBMCs or T cells enriched from blood (not recorded which). The chain joins TRBV15 to TRBJ1-5; 9 positions match TRBD1. This TCR derives from a woman in her 30s who had recovered from COVID-19. The CDR3 DNA reads as TGTGCCACCAGCGCCCTACAGGGGGCGGGCAATCAGCCCCAGCATTTT. It translates to CATSALQGAGNQPQHF.